A single sample gave rise to the 30 T cell receptor beta chains below, sequenced in a study of breast tumors, draining lymph nodes, adjacent tissues. TCRdb itself ran the multiplex PCR reads through MiXCR, one entry per CDR3 protein. The sample holds approximately 13,000 distinct CDR3 sequences, around 70% seen once. Sequenced: tumor-adjacent breast tissue. These TCRs come from a female donor with breast cancer. Some clones in this sample may be carry-over from other donors' samples.

The chain combines TRBV19 with TRBJ1-2, with D perhaps TRBD1 (5 bases). Per the germline V gene, CDR1 is LNHDA and CDR2 is SQIVND (reference sequence). The CDR3 contains 12 residues. The V end was cut by 6 bases, the J end by 2 bases, with 7 bases between. CDR3 coding DNA: TGTGCCAGTAGCCGACAGAACTATGGCTACACCTTC. It yields the protein CASSRQNYGYTF.

The chain is built from TRBV5-1 and TRBJ2-1; D call uncertain. The germline CDR1 and CDR2 sequences are SGHRS and YFSETQ. V dropped 2 bases and J dropped 9 bases, with 9 bases sitting between them. CDR3 size: 12 residues. The CDR3 region is CASSFSSGEQFF. The CDR3 coding sequence is TGCGCCAGCAGCTTTAGCTCAGGTGAGCAGTTCTTC.

As regards this clonotype: Likely a read error: the CDR3 ends without its conserved phenylalanine or tryptophan. The genes are TRBV7-6 and TRBJ2-5, with TRBD2 identical over 9 bases. Trimming removed 5 bases from V and 2 bases from J; junction bases left unmatched: 6. The CDR3 runs 15 residues. From germline, CDR1 is SGHVS and CDR2 FNYEAQ. The CDR3 loop reads CASSAISGGQETQYL. The CDR3, as DNA: TGTGCCAGCAGCGCTATCAGCGGGGGGCAAGAGACCCAGTACCTC.

This clonotype was seen only once. This CDR3 is CASSPQGARDEQFF. CDR3 bases: TGTGCCAGCAGCCCCCAGGGGGCGCGGGATGAGCAGTTCTTC. J is TRBJ2-1 and V is TRBV7-3; 8 bases line up with TRBD1. The CDR3 spans 14 residues. The trim removed 5 bases at V and 8 bases at J, leaving 8 bases unmatched. Germline CDR1 SGHTA, CDR2 FQGTGA. Filled out from reference TRBV7-3 and TRBJ2-1, the complete variable domain reads GAGVSQTPSNKVTEKGKYVELRCDPISGHTALYWYRQSLGQGPEFLIYFQGTGAADDSGLPNDRFFAVRPEGSVSTLKIQRTERGDSAVYLCASSPQGARDEQFFGPGTRLTVL.

This rearrangement joins TRBV19 to TRBJ2-1, with 10 bases lining up with TRBD1. Germline loops: CDR1 LNHDA, CDR2 SQIVND (reference sequence). The CDR3 is made up of 16 amino acids. V lost 3 bases to trimming and J lost 7 bases; unmatched junction nucleotides: 9. Here the CDR3 DNA reads TGTGCCAGTAGTATGATATGGGACAGGGGTCGGAATGAGCAGTTCTTC. It yields the protein CASSMIWDRGRNEQFF.

This chain links TRBV6-1 with TRBJ1-2; maybe TRBD1 (5 bases). V lost 5 bases and J lost 5, with 15 bases in between. From germline, CDR1 is MNHNS and CDR2 SASEGT. CDR3 size: 14 residues. CDR3 amino acids: CASSPAGTQYGYTF. CDR3 DNA: TGTGCCAGCAGTCCCGCGGGGACCCAATATGGCTACACCTTC.

This chain links TRBV2 with TRBJ2-2; D could derive from TRBD1 or TRBD2 (6 bases each). V was trimmed by 5 bases and J by 6 bases, leaving 22 bases between them. Germline V CDR1 and CDR2: SNHLY, FYNNEI. The CDR3 is 17 residues long. CDR3 protein: CASSWGAVVVKAGELFF. The CDR3 region has the DNA TGTGCCAGCAGTTGGGGGGCTGTGGTCGTGAAGGCCGGGGAGCTGTTTTTT.

This clonotype was counted ten times or more. V usage is TRBV27 and J usage is TRBJ1-6, with D unresolved. Trimming shortened V by 4 bases and J by 8 bases, and 18 bases separated the two germline ends. The V gene's germline CDR1 is MNHEY and CDR2 SMNVEV (reference sequence). This CDR3 contains 16 residues. The CDR3 DNA follows: TGTGCCAGCAGTTCGGGCCCGCCTGGGGTCTATTCACCCCTCCACTTT. Translating it yields CASSSGPPGVYSPLHF.

This clonotype was found many times. This chain uses TRBV5-1 with TRBJ2-6; D remains ambiguous. The germline CDR1 and CDR2 sequences are SGHRS and YFSETQ. The CDR3 has 16 amino acids. Trimming left V 0 bases short and J 0 bases short, with 7 bases between. The CDR3 region has the DNA TGCGCCAGCAGCTTGGTAGTCGGCTCTGGGGCCAACGTCCTGACTTTC. Its translation is CASSLVVGSGANVLTF.

J is TRBJ2-3 and V is TRBV7-3; D is undetermined. Deletions cut 5 bases from V and 1 base from J, with 7 bases between. The CDR3 is made up of 13 amino acids. Germline CDR1 SGHTA, CDR2 FQGTGA. The CDR3 DNA is TGTGCCAGCAGCGAGCTTCGCACAGATACGCAGTATTTT. Protein product: CASSELRTDTQYF.

In its sample, this clonotype is large. J is TRBJ2-5 and V is TRBV12-3 or TRBV12-4; possible D gene TRBD2, 6 bases. This CDR3 comprises 14 residues. Trimming took off 6 bases at V and 5 bases at J, with 16 bases between the two ends. The CDR3: CASSSRGSDETQYF. As DNA, the CDR3 is TGTGCCAGCAGCAGTCGGGGGTCCGACGAGACCCAGTACTTC.

This clonotype was seen repeatedly, ten times or more. The chain links TRBV30 to TRBJ2-7, with a tentative D call TRBD1 (6 bases). With 5 bases removed from V and 1 base from J, the gap between germline ends came to 9 bases. The CDR3 contains 12 residues. CDR1 is GTSNPN, CDR2 SVGIG, per germline (reference sequence). DNA of the CDR3: TGTGCCTGGGCAGGGGCATCCTACGAGCAGTACTTC. Protein sequence: CAWAGASYEQYF. Using reference TRBV30 and TRBJ2-7 for the parts outside the CDR3, the full variable domain is SQTIHQWPATLVQPVGSPLSLECTVEGTSNPNLYWYRQAAGRGLQLLFYSVGIGQISSEVPQNLSASRPQDRQFILSSKKLLLSDSGFYLCAWAGASYEQYFGPGTRLTVT.

The rearrangement uses TRBV20-1 and TRBJ2-3, with D unresolved. With 0 bases removed from V and 3 bases from J, the gap between germline ends came to 10 bases. Per the germline V gene, CDR1 is DFQATT and CDR2 is SNEGSKA (reference sequence). The CDR3 runs 14 residues. The CDR3, as DNA: TGCAGTGCTAGAGATGGGGTCAGAACAGATACGCAGTATTTT. This sequence encodes CSARDGVRTDTQYF.

The chain is built from TRBV7-8 and TRBJ2-7; perhaps TRBD1 as D (6 bases). The germline V and J ends were trimmed by 1 base and 0 bases, with 13 bases remaining between them. CDR3 length: 16 residues. Germline CDR1 is SGHVS and CDR2 is FQNEAQ. The CDR3 is CASSLGRQVHSYEQYF. The CDR3 DNA reads TGTGCCAGCAGCTTAGGGCGACAGGTTCACTCCTACGAGCAGTACTTC.

This clonotype was seen more than once but under ten times. The V and J genes are TRBV6-1 and TRBJ2-7, with 8 bases matching TRBD1. Germline assignment: CDR1 MNHNS and CDR2 SASEGT. Unmatched junction bases numbered 5, after V lost 6 bases and J lost 4 bases. CDR3 length: 13 residues. The CDR3 region has the DNA TGTGCCAGCAGGGGGGACAGGTTATACGAGCAGTACTTC. This codes for CASRGDRLYEQYF.

Regarding this clonotype: The junction shows a germline mismatch at one end, possibly a read error. The rearrangement joins TRBV6-1 to TRBJ2-7, with 9 bases matching TRBD2. Germline CDR1 reads MNHNS; CDR2 reads SASEGT. This CDR3 region has 14 residues. The DNA for the CDR3 is TGTGCCAGCAGTGAAATGGCGGGACTAGCTGATCACGACTTC. Translated: CASSEMAGLADHDF.

DNA for the CDR3: TGTGCCAGTCTAGCGGCTACCTACGAGCAGTACTTC. Translated, it gives CASLAATYEQYF. The V and J genes are TRBV12-3 or TRBV12-4 and TRBJ2-7, with TRBD2 identical over 7 bases. V dropped 9 bases and J dropped 2; count of bases not matched to a gene: 4. This CDR3 is built from 12 residues.

The genes are TRBV11-3 and TRBJ2-1, with D unclear. CDR1 is SGHNT, CDR2 YENEEA, per germline. CDR3 size: 14 residues. The V and J ends lost 1 base and 4 bases respectively, with 8 bases between them. The CDR3 spells CASSLGGKYNEQFF. The CDR3 DNA reads TGTGCCAGCAGCTTAGGTGGGAAGTACAATGAGCAGTTCTTC.

The chain combines TRBV11-2 with TRBJ2-7, with unresolved D. The germline CDR1 and CDR2 sequences are SGHAT and FQNNGV. CDR3 length equals 14 residues. Between the trimmed V and J ends, which lost 0 bases and 4 bases, there was a span of 10 bases. CDR3 sequence reads: CASSLDLPTYEQYF. The CDR3 bases are TGTGCCAGCAGCTTAGATCTCCCGACTTACGAGCAGTACTTC.

This clonotype was seen a single time. The chain couples TRBV6-6 to TRBJ2-3; 12 nucleotides agree with TRBD2. With V trimmed by 0 bases and J by 2 bases, 9 bases remained unmatched. CDR1 MNHNY and CDR2 SVGAGI come from the germline V gene (reference sequence). The CDR3 runs 19 residues. This CDR3 is CASSYSKGTSGQLTDTQYF. In DNA, the CDR3 is TGTGCCAGCAGTTACTCGAAAGGGACTAGCGGGCAACTCACAGATACGCAGTATTTT.

The chain has TRBV20-1 and TRBJ2-7, with 7 bases identical to TRBD2. Germline-derived CDR1 and CDR2 are DFQATT and SNEGSKA (reference sequence). Unmatched junction bases numbered 7, after V lost 0 bases and J lost 5 bases. The CDR3 covers 14 residues. The CDR3 nucleotides read TGCAGTGCTAGAGATAGCGGGTCCGGGAACGAGCAGTACTTC. Translation gives CSARDSGSGNEQYF.

DNA for the CDR3: TGTGCCAGCAGCTTAGTTGCAGGGTCCTACGAGCAGTACTTC. This encodes CASSLVAGSYEQYF. The chain links TRBV7-6 to TRBJ2-7, with a possible D match to TRBD1 (5 bases). Germline V CDR1 and CDR2: SGHVS, FNYEAQ. V shed 1 base and J shed 1 base, with 8 bases lying between them. This CDR3 spans 14 amino acids.

This chain joins TRBV7-2 and TRBJ2-7; 7 bases agree with TRBD1. CDR3 length: 14 amino acids. The germline V gene encodes CDR1 SGHTA and CDR2 FQGNSA. With V trimmed by 1 base and J by 4 bases, 4 bases remained unmatched. The CDR3 sequence is CASSLEGGTYEQYF. CDR3 nucleotide sequence: TGTGCCAGCAGCTTAGAAGGGGGCACTTACGAGCAGTACTTC.

The V gene is TRBV20-1, the J gene TRBJ1-2, with D perhaps matching TRBD1 (6 bases). From germline, CDR1 is DFQATT and CDR2 SNEGSKA (reference sequence). Trimming left V 5 bases short and J 8 bases short, with 15 bases between. This CDR3 is built from 12 residues. The DNA for the CDR3 is TGCAGTGCTCCAAGGGGGGGGCTAGGCTACACCTTC. Protein: CSAPRGGLGYTF.

This rearrangement joins TRBV28 to TRBJ2-7, with D maybe TRBD1 (5 bases). Looked up from germline, CDR1 is MDHEN and CDR2 is SYDVKM. CDR3 size: 15 residues. Deletions cut 7 bases from V and 0 bases from J, with 16 bases between. The DNA of the CDR3 is TGTGCCAGCATCCCCGCAGGGTCGCTCTCCTACGAGCAGTACTTC. It encodes CASIPAGSLSYEQYF. The entire variable domain, with the rest obtained from reference TRBV28 and TRBJ2-7, is as follows: DVKVTQSSRYLVKRTGEKVFLECVQDMDHENMFWYRQDPGLGLRLIYFSYDVKMKEKGDIPEGYSVSREKKERFSLILESASTNQTSMYLCASIPAGSLSYEQYFGPGTRLTVT.

This clonotype qualifies as medium-sized (0.01 to 0.1%). The chain recombines TRBV7-2 with TRBJ2-5; TRBD2 matches 14 bases. This CDR3 has 15 residues. The V and J ends lost 5 bases and 5 bases, in that order; junction bases with no gene match: 4. Germline assignment: CDR1 SGHTA and CDR2 FQGNSA. CDR3 in amino acids: CASSLWTSGGETQYF. In DNA form, the CDR3 reads TGTGCCAGCAGCCTATGGACTAGCGGGGGGGAGACCCAGTACTTC.

The J gene is TRBJ2-7, the V gene TRBV2, with TRBD1 matching over 9 bases. The germline gives CDR1 SNHLY, CDR2 FYNNEI. The V and J ends lost 8 bases and 6 bases, in that order; junction bases with no gene match: 5. The CDR3 runs to 12 residues. Here the CDR3 reads CASSGQGPEQYF. The DNA of the CDR3 is TGTGCCAGCTCGGGACAGGGCCCCGAGCAGTACTTC.

Turning to this clonotype: At one end the junction does not follow the germline gene, possibly because of a read error. J is TRBJ2-3 and V is TRBV5-4; TRBD1 agrees at 8 bases. The CDR3 totals 15 residues. CDR1 and CDR2 (germline): SGHNT, YYREEE (reference sequence). CDR3 in amino acids: CTSSTDRVGTDTQYF. CDR3 nucleotides: TGTACCAGCAGCACGGACAGGGTGGGCACAGATACGCAGTATTTT.

On this clonotype: This could be a read error, since a much larger clone is one nucleotide away. The chain has TRBV28 and TRBJ1-2; 8 bases align to TRBD1. Germline V gene sequence: CDR1 MDHEN, CDR2 SYDVKM. The CDR3 sequence is 14 residues long. The CDR3, as DNA: TGTGCCAGCAGTATAGACAGGGGAAGAGGAGGCTACGCCTTC. Its translation: CASSIDRGRGGYAF.

Note on this clonotype: The junction departs from the called germline gene at one end, perhaps through a read error. This rearrangement joins TRBV19 to TRBJ1-2, with 7 bases matching TRBD1. Germline lookup yields CDR1 LNHDA and CDR2 SQIVND (reference sequence). There are 14 residues in the CDR3. CDR3 region: CASSDRDTNYGYAF. The CDR3 nucleotides are TGTGCCAGTTCTGACAGGGACACTAACTATGGCTACGCCTTC.